This T cell receptor (beta chain) is from a study of brain T cells in children with intractable seizures. As to time point: blood from clinic visit 5 months post-surgery; TSC patient then seizure free. Libraries were prepared by immunoSEQ multiplex PCR; TCRdb keeps only in-frame clonotypes and omits some of them. The sample consists of a few hundred thousand clones, over 85% of them appearing once. In germline, CDR1 is GTSNPN, CDR2 SVGIG (reference sequence). CDR3 length: 12 amino acids. V shed 3 bases and J shed 7 bases, with 7 bases lying between them. The source of this sequence is a boy younger than two with tuberous sclerosis and intractable seizures. The V gene is TRBV30, the J gene TRBJ1-6; D remains unclear. Material: peripheral blood, obtained approximately 5 months after surgery. CDR3 loop: CAWSLTNSPLHF. The CDR3 coding sequence is TGTGCCTGGAGCCTGACAAATTCACCCCTCCACTTT.